The present T cell receptor beta chain was sequenced within a study of T cell responses to AZD1222 COVID-19 vaccine. This clone was detected once. Losses at the gene ends were 4 bases for V and 5 bases for J; bases not matched to a gene: 9. This CDR3 region has 16 residues. Germline V gene sequence: CDR1 SGHRS, CDR2 YFSETQ. TCRdb's copy holds only in-frame clones and misses some; the assay was immunoSEQ multiplex PCR. The repertoire holds 90,000 to 150,000 clones, with about 87% as singletons. The chain couples TRBV5-1 to TRBJ2-1; 10 bases map to TRBD1. The specimen comprised peripheral blood, sampled on day 0 of AZD1222 vaccination. This clonotype was obtained from an adult in good health. This chain's CDR3 is CASSREGQGSNNEQFF. CDR3 nucleotide sequence: TGCGCCAGCAGCAGAGAGGGACAGGGGTCTAACAATGAGCAGTTCTTC. The complete variable domain, with remaining parts taken from reference TRBV5-1 and TRBJ2-1, reads KAGVTQTPRYLIKTRGQQVTLSCSPISGHRSVSWYQQTPGQGLQFLFEYFSETQRNKGNFPGRFSGRQFSNSRSEMNVSTLELGDSALYLCASSREGQGSNNEQFFGPGTRLTVL.